These 27 T cell receptor beta chains were all obtained from the same sample, sequenced in a study of metastatic and nonmetastatic thyroid tumors. From the PCR reads, TCRdb re-called clones with MiXCR. Of tens of thousands of clones in the sample, around 17% are singletons; the top ten hold nearly 3.5%. No treatment had been given to any patient before thyroid surgery. Sequencing was performed on blood. The source of these receptors is a female donor with papillary thyroid cancer or a benign thyroid nodule (not recorded which). Some clones in this sample may be carry-over from other donors' samples.

There are a few counts of this clone. This CDR3 is also generated by other DNA sequences in the sample. The chain employs TRBV6-2 or TRBV6-3 and TRBJ2-2, with D unresolved. The V end was cut by 0 bases, the J end by 5 bases, with 10 bases between. The CDR3 spans 15 residues. The germline CDR1 and CDR2 sequences are MNHEY and SVGEGT. For the CDR3, the DNA is TGTGCCAGCAGTTACTCTCATGGTCGTACCGGGGAGCTGTTTTTT. It specifies CASSYSHGRTGELFF.

This clone was counted at least ten times. The gene calls are TRBV2 and TRBJ2-1, with D unresolved. Trimming stripped 4 bases from V and 5 bases from J, with 9 bases between. This CDR3 has 13 amino acids. Germline V CDR1 and CDR2: SNHLY, FYNNEI. CDR3 sequence: CASSAQTHNEQFF. The CDR3 DNA reads as TGTGCCAGCAGTGCGCAGACCCACAATGAGCAGTTCTTC.

This clone appeared many times. V and J are TRBV27 and TRBJ1-2, with TRBD1 identical over 7 bases. Germline lookup yields CDR1 MNHEY and CDR2 SMNVEV (reference sequence). Unmatched junction bases numbered 11, after V lost 7 bases and J lost 3 bases. The CDR3 is made up of 15 amino acids. The CDR3: CASKSTEGAYYGYTF. The CDR3 nucleotides read TGTGCCAGCAAGAGTACTGAGGGGGCCTACTATGGCTACACCTTC.

Ten or more counts support this clone. The CDR3 DNA is TGTGCCAGCAGCAAGATATCTGGGCCTCGGACTGAAGCTTTCTTT. Translated, it gives CASSKISGPRTEAFF. The rearrangement uses TRBV25-1 and TRBJ1-1; D ambiguous. Looked up from germline, CDR1 is MGHDK and CDR2 is SYGVNS. Trimming stripped 6 bases from V and 5 bases from J, with 19 bases between. This CDR3 is 15 amino acids long.

The chain employs TRBV9 and TRBJ2-7; TRBD1 might be the D (5 bases). CDR1 and CDR2 (germline): SGDLS, YYNGEE. Trimming removed 0 bases from V and 4 bases from J, with 11 bases in between. This CDR3 spans 14 amino acids. The CDR3 coding sequence is TGTGCCAGCAGCGTAGATTTAGGGGAATACGAGCAGTACTTC. As protein: CASSVDLGEYEQYF.

Ten or more counts support this clone. V is TRBV19 and J is TRBJ1-1; D is uncertain. The germline CDR1 and CDR2 sequences are LNHDA and SQIVND (reference sequence). V gave up 3 bases and J gave up 0 bases, with 8 bases separating them. The CDR3 length is 14 residues. CDR3 sequence reads: CASSIMELNTEAFF. In nucleotides, the CDR3 is TGTGCCAGTAGTATTATGGAGTTGAACACTGAAGCTTTCTTT.

The rearrangement uses TRBV5-1 and TRBJ1-2; the D gene is possibly TRBD1 (5 bases). CDR1 and CDR2 (germline): SGHRS, YFSETQ. The CDR3 sequence is 14 residues long. V lost 7 bases to trimming and J lost 3 bases, with 16 bases between them. The CDR3 nucleotides read TGCGCCAGCTACGACAGCCCAGCTGACTATGGCTACACCTTC. This encodes CASYDSPADYGYTF. Variable domain in full (rest from reference TRBV5-1 and TRBJ1-2): KAGVTQTPRYLIKTRGQQVTLSCSPISGHRSVSWYQQTPGQGLQFLFEYFSETQRNKGNFPGRFSGRQFSNSRSEMNVSTLELGDSALYLCASYDSPADYGYTFGSGTRLTVV.

This clone was observed at least ten times. The rearrangement links TRBV12-3 or TRBV12-4 to TRBJ2-1; possible D gene TRBD2, 6 bases. The CDR3 consists of 13 residues. With 3 bases removed from V and 7 bases from J, the gap between germline ends came to 10 bases. CDR3: CASSFRRGNEQFF. CDR3 nucleotide sequence: TGTGCCAGCAGTTTCCGACGGGGGAATGAGCAGTTCTTC.

This clone was observed a single time. V gene TRBV3-1 combines with J gene TRBJ2-7; no clear D gene. With 10 bases removed from V and 0 bases from J, the gap between germline ends came to 19 bases. The germline V gene has CDR1 LGHDT and CDR2 YNNKEL (reference sequence). This CDR3 comprises 15 residues. Written as DNA, the CDR3 is TGTGCCATCATCCAAGTGCGCGACTTCTCCTACGAGCAGTACTTC. Translation: CAIIQVRDFSYEQYF.

Ten or more counts support this clone. The chain couples TRBV6-2 or TRBV6-3 to TRBJ1-4, with D possibly TRBD1 on 6 matching bases. Germline-derived CDR1 and CDR2 are MNHEY and SVGEGT. Trimming removed 0 bases from V and 8 bases from J, with 16 bases in between. The CDR3 contains 16 residues. CDR3 sequence reads: CASSYSRWGAEEKLFF. CDR3 nucleotide sequence: TGTGCCAGCAGTTACTCACGTTGGGGGGCAGAGGAAAAACTGTTTTTT.

This clone has more than one count but fewer than ten. The chain has TRBV7-2 and TRBJ2-5, with 7 bases fitting TRBD1. The CDR3 spans 14 residues. CDR1 and CDR2 (germline): SGHTA, FQGNSA. J lost 2 bases, V lost 3 bases, and 3 bases had no gene match. The CDR3 bases are TGTGCCAGCAGCTTTTGGACAGGACAAGAGACCCAGTACTTC. It encodes CASSFWTGQETQYF.

V usage is TRBV28 and J usage is TRBJ1-5, with unresolved D. CDR1 is MDHEN, CDR2 SYDVKM, per germline. The V gene lost 6 bases and the J gene lost 7 bases, with 13 bases spanning the gap. The length of the CDR3 is 13 residues. The CDR3 DNA is TGTGCCAGCAGGTCGTACAGTAGCCAGCCCCAGCATTTT. Translated, it gives CASRSYSSQPQHF.

The J gene is TRBJ2-7, the V gene TRBV28, with a weak D call TRBD1 (6 bases). Germline-derived CDR1 and CDR2 are MDHEN and SYDVKM. This CDR3 region has 14 residues. V was cut by 2 bases and J by 3 bases, with 11 bases left in between. CDR3 amino acids: CASSLNRVFYEQYF. CDR3 DNA: TGTGCCAGCAGTTTAAACAGGGTATTCTACGAGCAGTACTTC.

V and J are TRBV12-3 or TRBV12-4 and TRBJ2-7, with 10 bases that match TRBD2. The ends lost 5 bases at V and 4 bases at J; junction bases unmatched: 2. The CDR3 covers 13 residues. CDR3 residues: CASSKREGYEQYF. CDR3 nucleotide sequence: TGTGCCAGCAGTAAGCGGGAGGGTTACGAGCAGTACTTC.

At least ten counts were recorded for this clone. Additional DNA sequences in this sample encode the identical CDR3. The chain employs TRBV6-6 and TRBJ2-7, with 8 bases aligning to TRBD2. Germline V gene sequence: CDR1 MNHNY, CDR2 SVGAGI (reference sequence). Trimming took 2 bases from V and 2 from J; bases not matched to a gene: 5. The CDR3 extends over 15 amino acids. Here the CDR3 DNA reads TGTGCCAGCAGTTACGGGCTAGCGGGTACCTACGAGCAGTACTTC. This sequence encodes CASSYGLAGTYEQYF.

This clone came up many times. This rearrangement joins TRBV20-1 to TRBJ2-1; 7 nucleotides match TRBD2. This CDR3 comprises 18 residues. Germline V gives CDR1 DFQATT, CDR2 SNEGSKA (reference sequence). V was pared by 0 bases and J by 0 bases, with 11 bases of the junction left unmatched. In DNA form, the CDR3 reads TGCAGTGCTAGAGATAGGGCGGGAGTTAAATTCTCCTACAATGAGCAGTTCTTC. Protein sequence: CSARDRAGVKFSYNEQFF.

This clone was detected many times. CDR3 nucleotides: TGTGCCAGCTCAGCCAGACAGGGAAGCAATCAGCCCCAGCATTTT. Translation gives CASSARQGSNQPQHF. The chain is built from TRBV18 and TRBJ1-5, with 7 bases matching TRBD1. The CDR3 covers 15 residues. Germline V lookup: CDR1 KGHSH, CDR2 LQKENI. With 5 bases clipped from V and 1 base from J, the junction kept 5 bases outside the gene matches.

This clone showed up many times. The CDR3 here is CSAGQVREQYF. The CDR3 nucleotides are TGCAGTGCGGGACAGGTCCGAGAGCAGTACTTC. V and J are TRBV20-1 and TRBJ2-7, with 8 positions matching TRBD1. Germline V lookup: CDR1 DFQATT, CDR2 SNEGSKA (reference sequence). The CDR3 contains 11 residues. Trimming cost V 6 bases and J 7 bases; bases outside gene matches: 5.

This clone has at least ten counts. V usage is TRBV29-1 and J usage is TRBJ1-2; TRBD1 is a possible D gene (5 bases). Germline V CDR1 and CDR2: SQVTM, ANQGSEA. This CDR3 has 14 residues. Trimming took off 4 bases at V and 3 bases at J, with 15 bases between the two ends. The CDR3 loop reads CSVVTDNNYYGYTF. The DNA of the CDR3 is TGCAGCGTTGTCACGGACAATAACTACTATGGCTACACCTTC.

This clone was detected ten times or more. This chain uses TRBV28 with TRBJ1-1, with D uncertain. Trimming left V 3 bases short and J 1 base short, with 12 bases between. The CDR3 runs 15 residues. Germline V lookup: CDR1 MDHEN, CDR2 SYDVKM. The CDR3 loop is CASSFSPPRNTEAFF. CDR3 DNA: TGTGCCAGCAGTTTCTCCCCTCCTAGGAACACTGAAGCTTTCTTT.

The genes are TRBV5-1 and TRBJ2-7; 11 bases agree with TRBD1. Looked up from germline, CDR1 is SGHRS and CDR2 is YFSETQ. The length of the CDR3 is 12 residues. With V trimmed by 5 bases and J by 11 bases, 6 bases remained unmatched. CDR3 DNA: TGCGCCAGCAGGGACGCGGGACAGGGGGAGTACTTC. Its translation: CASRDAGQGEYF.

The sample holds many counts of this clone. The V call is TRBV20-1, the J call TRBJ2-3; D possibly corresponds to TRBD2 (5 bases). Looked up from germline, CDR1 is DFQATT and CDR2 is SNEGSKA (reference sequence). This CDR3 is built from 14 residues. V was shortened by 3 bases and J by 0 bases, with 10 bases between the two germline ends. The CDR3 region is CSASGIASTDTQYF. The CDR3 DNA sequence: TGCAGTGCTAGCGGGATAGCAAGCACAGATACGCAGTATTTT.

There are many counts of this clone. This chain joins TRBV28 and TRBJ2-7; 13 bases align to TRBD2. Looked up from germline, CDR1 is MDHEN and CDR2 is SYDVKM. This CDR3 has 16 residues. V was pared by 4 bases and J by 4 bases, with 7 bases of the junction left unmatched. The CDR3 DNA is TGTGCCAGCAGTTACATACTAGCGGGAGGGCCTTACGAGCAGTACTTC. Translated: CASSYILAGGPYEQYF.

This clone was detected ten times or more. This chain uses TRBV30 with TRBJ2-7; D remains unclear. The CDR3 contains 14 residues. Germline V CDR1 and CDR2: GTSNPN, SVGIG (reference sequence). V lost 0 bases and J lost 0, with 9 bases in between. This chain's CDR3 is CAWSVYRNSYEQYF. DNA of the CDR3: TGTGCCTGGAGTGTATATAGGAACTCCTACGAGCAGTACTTC.

This clone was seen repeatedly, ten times or more. The rearrangement uses TRBV12-3 or TRBV12-4 and TRBJ2-2; D ambiguous. V lost 5 bases and J 6 bases, leaving 4 bases between the germline ends. CDR3 size: 11 residues. The CDR3: CASSPAGELFF. CDR3 in DNA: TGTGCCAGCAGTCCCGCCGGGGAGCTGTTTTTT.

The V gene is TRBV27, the J gene TRBJ2-1; D possibly corresponds to TRBD2 (5 bases). The CDR3 totals 14 residues. V shed 6 bases and J shed 11 bases, with 20 bases lying between them. The germline V gene encodes CDR1 MNHEY and CDR2 SMNVEV (reference sequence). The CDR3: CASRPRWGAPKQFF. The CDR3 DNA reads TGTGCCAGCAGGCCAAGATGGGGAGCGCCAAAGCAGTTCTTC.

This chain uses TRBV6-1 with TRBJ2-7; unclear D gene. Deletions cut 6 bases from V and 5 bases from J, with 23 bases between. Germline V lookup: CDR1 MNHNS, CDR2 SASEGT. The CDR3 sequence is 16 residues long. CDR3 sequence: CASSREAGYCKDEQYF. The CDR3 nucleotides are TGTGCCAGCAGCAGAGAGGCAGGTTATTGTAAGGACGAGCAGTACTTC.